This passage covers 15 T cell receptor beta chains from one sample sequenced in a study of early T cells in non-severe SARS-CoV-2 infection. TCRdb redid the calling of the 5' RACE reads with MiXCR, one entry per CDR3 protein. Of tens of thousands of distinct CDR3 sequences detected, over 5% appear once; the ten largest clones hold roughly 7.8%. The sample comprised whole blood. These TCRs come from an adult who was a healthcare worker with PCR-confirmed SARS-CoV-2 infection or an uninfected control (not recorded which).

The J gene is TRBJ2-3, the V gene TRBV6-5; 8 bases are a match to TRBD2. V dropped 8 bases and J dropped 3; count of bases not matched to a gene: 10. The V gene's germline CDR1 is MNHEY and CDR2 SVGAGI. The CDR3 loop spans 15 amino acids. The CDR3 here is CASVESGSRTDTQYF. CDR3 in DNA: TGTGCCAGCGTCGAAAGCGGGAGTCGGACAGATACGCAGTATTTT.

The CDR3 sequence is CASSERGYEQYF. For the CDR3, the DNA is TGTGCCAGCAGTGAACGGGGCTACGAGCAGTACTTC. This chain joins TRBV2 and TRBJ2-7; D might be TRBD2 (5 bases). CDR1 is SNHLY, CDR2 FYNNEI, per germline. The V end lost 2 bases, the J end lost 3 bases, and 5 bases lay between the germline ends. This CDR3 region has 12 residues.

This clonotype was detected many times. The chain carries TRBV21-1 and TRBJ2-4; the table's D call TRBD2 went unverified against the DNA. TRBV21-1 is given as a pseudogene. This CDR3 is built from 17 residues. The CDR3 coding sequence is TGTGCCAGCAGCAAGTACAAAATACTAGCGGGCAAAAACATTCAGTACTTC. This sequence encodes CASSKYKILAGKNIQYF.

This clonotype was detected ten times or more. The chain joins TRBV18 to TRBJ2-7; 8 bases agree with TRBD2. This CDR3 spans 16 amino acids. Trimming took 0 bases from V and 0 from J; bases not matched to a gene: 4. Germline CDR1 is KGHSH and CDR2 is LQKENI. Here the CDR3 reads CASSPPSSGSSYEQYF. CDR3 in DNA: TGTGCCAGCTCACCACCGTCGAGCGGGAGCTCCTACGAGCAGTACTTC.

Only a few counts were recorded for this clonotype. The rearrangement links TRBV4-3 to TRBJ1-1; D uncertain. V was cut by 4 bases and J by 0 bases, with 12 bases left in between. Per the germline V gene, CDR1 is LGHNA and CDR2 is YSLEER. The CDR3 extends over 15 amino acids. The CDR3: CASSLGRTMNTEAFF. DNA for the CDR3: TGCGCCAGCAGCCTCGGACGGACCATGAACACTGAAGCTTTCTTT.

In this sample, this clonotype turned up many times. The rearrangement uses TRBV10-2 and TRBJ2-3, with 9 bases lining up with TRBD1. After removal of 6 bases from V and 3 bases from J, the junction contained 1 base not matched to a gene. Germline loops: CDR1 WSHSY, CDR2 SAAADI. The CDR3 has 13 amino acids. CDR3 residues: CASRDRGTDTQYF. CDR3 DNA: TGCGCCAGCAGGGACAGGGGTACAGATACGCAGTATTTT.

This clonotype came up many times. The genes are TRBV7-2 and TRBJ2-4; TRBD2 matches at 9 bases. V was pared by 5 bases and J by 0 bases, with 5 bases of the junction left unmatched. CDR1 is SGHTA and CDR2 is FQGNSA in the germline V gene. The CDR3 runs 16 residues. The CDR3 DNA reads TGTGCCAGCAGCGGGCGGGGGGGCCTAGCCAAAAACATTCAGTACTTC. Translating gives CASSGRGGLAKNIQYF. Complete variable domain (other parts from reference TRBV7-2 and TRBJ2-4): GAGVSQSPSNKVTEKGKDVELRCDPISGHTALYWYRQSLGQGLEFLIYFQGNSAPDKSGLPSDRFSAERTGGSVSTLTIQRTQQEDSAVYLCASSGRGGLAKNIQYFGAGTRLSVL.

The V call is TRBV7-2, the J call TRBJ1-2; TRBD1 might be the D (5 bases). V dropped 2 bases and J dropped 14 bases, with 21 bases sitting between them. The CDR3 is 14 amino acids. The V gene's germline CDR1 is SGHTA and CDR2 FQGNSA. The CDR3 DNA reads TGTGCCAGCAGCTTATCGCCGACCCAGGCGGGGGGGACCTTC. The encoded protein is CASSLSPTQAGGTF.

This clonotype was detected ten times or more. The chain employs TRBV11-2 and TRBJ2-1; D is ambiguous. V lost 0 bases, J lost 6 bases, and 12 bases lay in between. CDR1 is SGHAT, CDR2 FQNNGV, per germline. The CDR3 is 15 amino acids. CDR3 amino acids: CASSLESAWRNEQFF. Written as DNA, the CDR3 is TGTGCCAGCAGCTTAGAGTCCGCCTGGCGCAATGAGCAGTTCTTC.

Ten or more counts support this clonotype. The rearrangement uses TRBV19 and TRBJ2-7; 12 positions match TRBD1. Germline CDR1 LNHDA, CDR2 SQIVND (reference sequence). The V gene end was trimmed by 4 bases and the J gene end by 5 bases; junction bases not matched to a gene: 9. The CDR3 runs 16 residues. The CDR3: CASSTIPGQGADEQYF. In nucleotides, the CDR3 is TGTGCCAGTAGTACAATTCCGGGACAGGGGGCGGACGAGCAGTACTTC.

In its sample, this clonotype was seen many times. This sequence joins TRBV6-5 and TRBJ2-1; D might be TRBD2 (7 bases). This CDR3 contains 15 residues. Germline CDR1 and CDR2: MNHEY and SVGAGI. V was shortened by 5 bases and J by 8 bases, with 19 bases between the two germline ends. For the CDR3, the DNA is TGTGCCAGCAGTCCCGCCGGGGGGCGGACTCATGAGCAGTTCTTC. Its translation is CASSPAGGRTHEQFF.

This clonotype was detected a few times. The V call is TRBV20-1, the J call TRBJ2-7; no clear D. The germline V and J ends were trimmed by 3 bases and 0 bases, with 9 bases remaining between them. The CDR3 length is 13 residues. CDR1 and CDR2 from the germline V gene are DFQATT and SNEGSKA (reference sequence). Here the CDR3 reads CSARETSSYEQYF. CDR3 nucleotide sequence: TGCAGTGCTAGGGAGACCAGCTCCTACGAGCAGTACTTC.

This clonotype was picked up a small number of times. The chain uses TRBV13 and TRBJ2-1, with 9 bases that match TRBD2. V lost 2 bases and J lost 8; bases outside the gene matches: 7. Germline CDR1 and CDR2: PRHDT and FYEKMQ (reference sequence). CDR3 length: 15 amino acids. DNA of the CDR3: TGTGCCAGCAGCTTACGGCGGGAGGGCTTAGATGAGCAGTTCTTC. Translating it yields CASSLRREGLDEQFF.

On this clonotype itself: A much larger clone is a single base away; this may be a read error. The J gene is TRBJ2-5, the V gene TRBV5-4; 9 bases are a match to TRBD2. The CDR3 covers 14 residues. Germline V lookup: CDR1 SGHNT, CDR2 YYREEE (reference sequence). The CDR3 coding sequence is TGTGCCAACAGCTTCGGTAGCGGGGGTGAGACCCAGTACTTC. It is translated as CANSFGSGGETQYF.

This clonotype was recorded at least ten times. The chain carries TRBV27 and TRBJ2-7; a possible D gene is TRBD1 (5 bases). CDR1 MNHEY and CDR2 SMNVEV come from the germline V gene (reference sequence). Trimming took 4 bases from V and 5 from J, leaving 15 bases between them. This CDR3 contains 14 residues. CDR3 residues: CASSSLGVNDEQYF. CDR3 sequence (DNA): TGTGCCAGCAGTTCGTTAGGGGTCAACGACGAGCAGTACTTC.